Sequencing of this T cell receptor beta chain was carried out in a study of blood T cells in healthy people across ages (dated by TCRdb to about 2015). With respect to the entire study: In model experiments, template switching captured about one uniquely barcoded TCR beta cDNA molecule for every two T cells. The donors were divided into four age groups: young (average around 15 years), middle-aged (approximately 39), aged (approximately 59) and long-lived (about 79). To track age-related changes in TCR beta repertoire diversity, the study relied on deep sequencing normalized with unique cDNA molecular identifiers. Two additional independent replicas of 1 million unique cDNA reads from the same blood draw were analyzed for two donors (one aged 18 to 30 and one aged 80 or older). To avoid experimental bias, donors of different ages were spread randomly across the sequencing lanes. Overall results and qualifications from the work: The long-lived group showed more naive CD4+ T cells, fewer expanded clones and increased TCR diversity than the aged group, suggesting age selection. Observed TCR beta diversity per million T cells fell roughly linearly with age, and a significant reduction was already apparent by age around 39. There was a strong correlation between observed TCR beta diversity and the percentage of naive T cells measured by flow cytometry. Because profiling used bulk unsorted PBMCs, naive and antigen-experienced compartments could not be compared conclusively. Total diversity estimates from one million sequenced T cells were considered lower bounds and underestimates. Because donor CMV infection status was unknown, age-related changes in expanded clonotypes were potentially confounded.

The donors were under 40 Caucasian individuals from Russia, aged roughly 6 to 90 years, who were systemically healthy. Each donor gave 9.5 to 10 milliliters of peripheral blood, drawn into EDTA-treated Vacutainer tubes. Ficoll-Paque density-gradient centrifugation was used to isolate PBMCs, with at least 6 million obtained per sample. Trizol reagent was used to extract total RNA from PBMCs, with at least 6 micrograms per sample. For every donor, flow cytometry on a PBMC aliquot measured the percentage of naive CD45RAhigh/CD27high T cells. The library was built by means of 5' RACE. Reads for this sample came from an Illumina HiSeq 2500. A second PCR of roughly 7 to 12 cycles was performed with a sample-barcoded 5' primer and a J-beta primer mix. A unique molecular identifier was introduced onto each TCR beta cDNA molecule by a template-switch 5' adaptor carrying 12 random nucleotides. At least 3 million CDR3-containing paired-end reads were obtained from each sample. All of the RNA was converted into first-strand cDNA using the Mint cDNA synthesis kit, with a TRBC-specific oligonucleotide serving as the primer. Following uracil-DNA glycosylase treatment, all cDNA underwent a first 18-cycle PCR with the universal primers M1SS and BC2_uni_R. For the original study's pipeline: For normalization, 1 million high-quality reads, each with a distinct molecular identifier, were randomly selected from each sample. Instead of being binned into consensus sequences, reads that shared molecular identifiers were thrown out. CDR3 identification, clonotype clustering and error correction used MiTCR with a Q25 quality threshold and the strictest error-elimination algorithm. A nonparametric unseen species model with Euler transformation was used to estimate a lower bound on total TCR beta diversity. The public reads were reanalyzed by TCRdb: fastp trimming at Q25, MiXCR alignment, in-frame beta chains only. Here each entry gathers all rows of one CDR3 protein and keeps the most common genes and DNA. It is TCRdb's table, rather than the study itself, that gives the V and J calls and clone size. The sample yields about 1.4 million distinct CDR3 sequences; roughly 59% were counted once. The ten largest clones represent over 6.5% of the sample.

This clonotype has more than one count but fewer than ten. It has no known antigen specificity. Base qualities are not at hand, and no much larger clone is one base apart. Sequences SGHDN (CDR1) and FVKESK (CDR2) are obtained from the germline V gene. The CDR3 holds 18 amino acids from the cysteine to the phenylalanine. Only CDR3 DNA remains: 54 bases, in frame from the first base. Relative to germline, V is 4 bases shorter and J is 0 bases shorter, with 16 bases between their ends. Sequencing was performed on blood. The sequence came from a man between 18 and 35 years old in good health. The V and J segments used are TRBV14 and TRBJ1-6; matching of 5 bases hints at TRBD1 as the D gene. The CDR3 is CASSPTASGSSYNSPLHF. The nucleotides are TGTGCCAGCAGCCCGACCGCCTCAGGGAGCTCCTATAATTCACCCCTCCACTTT. With the portions outside the CDR3 filled from the reference TRBV14 and TRBJ1-6 genes, the complete variable region becomes EAGVTQFPSHSVIEKGQTVTLRCDPISGHDNLYWYRRVMGKEIKFLLHFVKESKQDESGMPNNRFLAERTGGTYSTLKVQPAELEDSGVYFCASSPTASGSSYNSPLHFGNGTRLTVT.